The T cell receptor beta chain described here comes from a study of blood T cell repertoires in COVID-19. The assay was immunoSEQ multiplex PCR, and TCRdb's table has in-frame clones only and misses some. The sample includes roughly 140,000 clones, 80% seen only once; the top ten take roughly 0.52%. There are 16 residues in the CDR3. CDR1 and CDR2 from the germline V gene are MNHEY and SVGAGI. V dropped 0 bases and J dropped 4 bases, with 15 bases sitting between them. This receptor was identified in a man aged 55-75 years with acute or convalescent COVID-19. The sequencing sample was made of peripheral blood. The rearrangement joins TRBV6-5 to TRBJ2-5; the D gene is possibly TRBD2 (6 bases). CDR3 protein: CASSYSFSGLGETQYF. The CDR3 coding sequence is TGTGCCAGCAGTTACTCATTCAGCGGGTTGGGAGAGACCCAGTACTTC.